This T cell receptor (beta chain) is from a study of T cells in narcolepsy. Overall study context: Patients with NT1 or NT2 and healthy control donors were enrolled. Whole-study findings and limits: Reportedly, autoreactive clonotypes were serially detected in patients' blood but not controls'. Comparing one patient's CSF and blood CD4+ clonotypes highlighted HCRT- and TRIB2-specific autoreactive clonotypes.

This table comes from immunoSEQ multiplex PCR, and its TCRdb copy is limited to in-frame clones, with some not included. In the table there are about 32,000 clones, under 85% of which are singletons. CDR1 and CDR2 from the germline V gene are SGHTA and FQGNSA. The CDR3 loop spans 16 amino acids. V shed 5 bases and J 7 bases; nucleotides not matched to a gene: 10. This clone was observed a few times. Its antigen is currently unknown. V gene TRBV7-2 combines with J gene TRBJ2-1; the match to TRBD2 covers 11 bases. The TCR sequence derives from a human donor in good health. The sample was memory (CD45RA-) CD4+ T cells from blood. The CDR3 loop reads CASSRTGTSGLNEQFF. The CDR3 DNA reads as TGTGCCAGCAGCCGAACCGGGACTAGCGGATTAAATGAGCAGTTCTTC.